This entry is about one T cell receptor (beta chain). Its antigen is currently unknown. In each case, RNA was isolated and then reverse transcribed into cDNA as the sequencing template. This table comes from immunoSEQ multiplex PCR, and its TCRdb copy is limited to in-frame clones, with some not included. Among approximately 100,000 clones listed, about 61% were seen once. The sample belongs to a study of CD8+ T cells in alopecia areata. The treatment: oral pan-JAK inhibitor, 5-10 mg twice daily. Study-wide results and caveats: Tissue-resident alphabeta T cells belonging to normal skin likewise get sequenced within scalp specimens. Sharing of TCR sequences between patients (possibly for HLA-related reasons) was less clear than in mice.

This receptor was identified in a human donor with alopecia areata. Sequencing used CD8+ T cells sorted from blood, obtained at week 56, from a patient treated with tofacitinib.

The CDR3 DNA reads TGTGCCAGCAGCTCAGGGGGCAGGGGTGAGCTTTCGGAGACCCAGTACTTC. It translates to CASSSGGRGELSETQYF. This sequence joins TRBV13 and TRBJ2-5, with 8 bases matching TRBD1. The germline gives CDR1 PRHDT, CDR2 FYEKMQ (reference sequence). After removal of 4 bases from V and 5 bases from J, the junction contained 15 bases not matched to a gene. The CDR3 contains 17 residues.